The present entry profiles one TCR beta chain with its context. What it binds is not known. This sample was taken from a study of chemoradiotherapy in HPV16-positive cancers. Study conclusions and caveats: During treatment, candidate HPV-specific clones and E7-related motifs expanded in tumor.

Germline V gene sequence: CDR1 MNHEY, CDR2 SVGAGI. This CDR3 has 14 residues. V trimming: 5 bases; J trimming: 3 bases; junction bases outside the gene matches: 6. The repertoire was sequenced with immunoSEQ multiplex PCR; TCRdb's copy has only in-frame clones and lacks some. This table has 5,000 or so clones, 70% to 80% appearing once. The source of this sequence is a human donor with HPV-associated anogenital cancer. The V and J genes are TRBV6-5 and TRBJ2-7; 8 bases are a match to TRBD1. The sample here was tumor tissue, taken from a patient who underwent chemoradiotherapy. For the CDR3, the DNA is TGTGCCAGCAGTCCGGGGACAGGACGCTACGAGCAGTACTTC. The encoded protein is CASSPGTGRYEQYF.